This TCR beta chain was documented in a study of T cell responses to AZD1222 COVID-19 vaccine. The method was immunoSEQ multiplex PCR; TCRdb's version includes in-frame clones alone and lacks a portion of them. This table has 100,000 to 150,000 clones, 90% appearing once. CDR3 size: 13 residues. The V end lost 5 bases, the J end lost 3 bases, and 10 bases lay between the germline ends. Germline CDR1 and CDR2: SEHNR and FQNEAQ (reference sequence). The rearrangement links TRBV7-9 to TRBJ1-2, with D uncertain. The TCR originated in an adult in good health. Sample: peripheral blood, taken on day 0 of MenACWY control vaccination. CDR3 sequence (DNA): TGTGCCAGCAGCGCGGACGGATACTATGGCTACACCTTC. This encodes CASSADGYYGYTF.